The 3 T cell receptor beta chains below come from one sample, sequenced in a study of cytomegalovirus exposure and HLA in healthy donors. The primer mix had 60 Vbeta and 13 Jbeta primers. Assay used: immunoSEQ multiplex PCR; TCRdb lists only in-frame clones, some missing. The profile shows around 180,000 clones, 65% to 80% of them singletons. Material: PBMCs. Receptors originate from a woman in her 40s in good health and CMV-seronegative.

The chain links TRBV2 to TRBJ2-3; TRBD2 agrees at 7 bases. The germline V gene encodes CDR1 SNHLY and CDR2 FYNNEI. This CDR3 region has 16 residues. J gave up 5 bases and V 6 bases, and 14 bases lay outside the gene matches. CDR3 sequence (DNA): TGTGCCAGCAGCCCCGAGCGGACGGGGGGTCGAGATACGCAGTATTTT. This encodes CASSPERTGGRDTQYF.

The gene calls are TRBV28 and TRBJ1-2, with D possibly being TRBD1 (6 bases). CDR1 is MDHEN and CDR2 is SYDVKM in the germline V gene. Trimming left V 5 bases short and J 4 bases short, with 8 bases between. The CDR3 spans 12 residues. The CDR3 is CASSGQSYGYTF. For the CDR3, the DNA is TGTGCCAGCAGTGGACAGTCCTATGGCTACACCTTC.

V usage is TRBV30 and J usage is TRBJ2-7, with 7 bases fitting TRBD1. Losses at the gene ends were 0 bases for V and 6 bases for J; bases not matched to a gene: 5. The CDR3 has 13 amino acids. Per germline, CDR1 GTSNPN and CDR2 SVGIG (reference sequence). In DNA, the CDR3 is TGTGCCTGGAGTGTAGGGGGACAGAGCGAGCAGTACTTC. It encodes CAWSVGGQSEQYF.